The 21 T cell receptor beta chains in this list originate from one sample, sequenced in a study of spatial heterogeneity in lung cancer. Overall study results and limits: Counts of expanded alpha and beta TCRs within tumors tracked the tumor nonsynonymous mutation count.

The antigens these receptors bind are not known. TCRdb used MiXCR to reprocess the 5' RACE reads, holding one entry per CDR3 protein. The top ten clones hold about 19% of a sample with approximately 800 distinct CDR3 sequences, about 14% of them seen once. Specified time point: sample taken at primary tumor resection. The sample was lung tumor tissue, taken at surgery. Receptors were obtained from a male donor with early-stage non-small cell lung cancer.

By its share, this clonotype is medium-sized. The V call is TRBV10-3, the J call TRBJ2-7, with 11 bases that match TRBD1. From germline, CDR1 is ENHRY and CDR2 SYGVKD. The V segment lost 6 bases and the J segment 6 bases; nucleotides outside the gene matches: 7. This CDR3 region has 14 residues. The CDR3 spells CAISSRDRGFEQYF. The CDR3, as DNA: TGTGCCATCAGCTCCCGGGACAGGGGGTTCGAGCAGTACTTC.

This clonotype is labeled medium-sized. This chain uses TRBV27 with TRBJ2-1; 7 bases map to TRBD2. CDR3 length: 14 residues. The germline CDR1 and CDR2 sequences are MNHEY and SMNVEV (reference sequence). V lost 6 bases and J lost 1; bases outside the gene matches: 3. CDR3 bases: TGTGCCAGCAGCCCGGGGGGTTCCTACAATGAGCAGTTCTTC. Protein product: CASSPGGSYNEQFF.

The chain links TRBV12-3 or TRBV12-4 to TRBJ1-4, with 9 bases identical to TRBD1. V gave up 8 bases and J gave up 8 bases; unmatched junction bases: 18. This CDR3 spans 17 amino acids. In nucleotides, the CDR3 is TGTGCCAGCGCCCCCGGGACAGGGTTCACCGGCGAGGAAAAACTGTTTTTT. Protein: CASAPGTGFTGEEKLFF.

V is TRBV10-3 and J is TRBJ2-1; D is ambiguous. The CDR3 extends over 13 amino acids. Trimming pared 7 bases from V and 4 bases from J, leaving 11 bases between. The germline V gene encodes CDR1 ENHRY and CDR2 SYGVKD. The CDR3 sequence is CAINSGRYNEQFF. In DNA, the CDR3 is TGTGCCATCAATTCCGGACGGTACAATGAGCAGTTCTTC.

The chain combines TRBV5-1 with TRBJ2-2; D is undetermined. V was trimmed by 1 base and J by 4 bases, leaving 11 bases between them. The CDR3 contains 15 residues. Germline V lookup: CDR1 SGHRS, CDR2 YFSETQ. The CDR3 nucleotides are TGCGCCAGCAGCTTGTCACCTCCCAGCACCGGGGAGCTGTTTTTT. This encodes CASSLSPPSTGELFF.

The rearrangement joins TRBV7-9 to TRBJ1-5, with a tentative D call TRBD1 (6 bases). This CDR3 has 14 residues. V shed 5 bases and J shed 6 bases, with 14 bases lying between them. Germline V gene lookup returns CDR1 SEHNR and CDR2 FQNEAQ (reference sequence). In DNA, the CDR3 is TGTGCCAGCAGCGAGGACAGCTCAAGTCAGCCCCAGCATTTT. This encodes CASSEDSSSQPQHF.

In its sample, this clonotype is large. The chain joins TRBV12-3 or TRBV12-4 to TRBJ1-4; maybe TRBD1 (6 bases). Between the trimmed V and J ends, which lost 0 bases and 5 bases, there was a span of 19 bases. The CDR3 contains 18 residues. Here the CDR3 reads CASSLARVIQGPNEKLFF. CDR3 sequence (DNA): TGTGCCAGCAGTTTAGCGAGGGTTATACAGGGTCCCAATGAAAAACTGTTTTTT.

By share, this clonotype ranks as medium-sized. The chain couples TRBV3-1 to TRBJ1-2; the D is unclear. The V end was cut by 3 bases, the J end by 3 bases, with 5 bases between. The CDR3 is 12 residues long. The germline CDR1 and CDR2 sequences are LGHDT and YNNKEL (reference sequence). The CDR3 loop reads CASSQGYYGYTF. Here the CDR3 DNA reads TGTGCCAGCAGCCAGGGCTACTATGGCTACACCTTC.

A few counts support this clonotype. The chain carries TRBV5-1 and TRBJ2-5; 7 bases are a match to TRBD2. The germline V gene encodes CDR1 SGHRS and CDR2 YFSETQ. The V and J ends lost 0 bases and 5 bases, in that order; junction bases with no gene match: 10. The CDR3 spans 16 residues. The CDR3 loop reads CASSLASGGGVETQYF. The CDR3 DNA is TGCGCCAGCAGCTTGGCCTCGGGGGGTGGCGTGGAGACCCAGTACTTC.

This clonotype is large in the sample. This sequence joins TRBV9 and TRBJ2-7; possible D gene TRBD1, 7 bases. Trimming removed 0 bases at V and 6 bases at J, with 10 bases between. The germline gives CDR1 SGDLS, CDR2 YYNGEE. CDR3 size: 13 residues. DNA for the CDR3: TGTGCCAGCAGCGTAGGGCAGGGGGGCGAGCAGTACTTC. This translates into CASSVGQGGEQYF.

DNA of the CDR3: TGTGCCAGCAGCCAAGTTGGTCAGCAGTACTTC. Encoded protein: CASSQVGQQYF. The V and J genes are TRBV3-1 and TRBJ2-7; D is unclear. Trimming stripped 1 base from V and 8 bases from J, with 6 bases between. CDR1 is LGHDT and CDR2 is YNNKEL in the germline V gene (reference sequence). CDR3 size: 11 residues.

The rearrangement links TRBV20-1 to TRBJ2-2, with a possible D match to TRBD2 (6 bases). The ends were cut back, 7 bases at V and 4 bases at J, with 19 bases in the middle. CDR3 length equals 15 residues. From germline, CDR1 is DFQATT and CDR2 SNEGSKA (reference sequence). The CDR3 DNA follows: TGCAGTGTCACGAACCACGGGAGAGGCACCGGGGAGCTGTTTTTT. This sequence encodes CSVTNHGRGTGELFF.

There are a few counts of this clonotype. The CDR3 spells CSSTAGRETQYF. Here the CDR3 DNA reads TGCAGTTCCACCGCCGGGCGTGAGACCCAGTACTTC. V is TRBV20-1 and J is TRBJ2-5; D gene ambiguous. V lost 8 bases and J 5 bases, leaving 15 bases between the germline ends. CDR1 DFQATT and CDR2 SNEGSKA come from the germline V gene (reference sequence). The CDR3 loop spans 12 amino acids.

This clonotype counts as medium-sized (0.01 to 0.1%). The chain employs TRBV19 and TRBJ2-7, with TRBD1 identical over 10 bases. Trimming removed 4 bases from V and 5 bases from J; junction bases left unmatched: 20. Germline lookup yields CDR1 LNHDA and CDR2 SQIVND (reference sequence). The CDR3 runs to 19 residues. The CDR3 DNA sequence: TGTGCCAGTAGTACACCTCCTTCTCACACCGGGACAGGGGCGAACGAGCAGTACTTC. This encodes CASSTPPSHTGTGANEQYF.

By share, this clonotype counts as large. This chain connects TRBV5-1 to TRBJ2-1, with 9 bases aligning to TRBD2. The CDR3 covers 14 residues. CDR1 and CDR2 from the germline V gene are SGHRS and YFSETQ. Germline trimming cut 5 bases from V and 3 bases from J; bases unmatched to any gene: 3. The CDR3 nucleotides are TGCGCCAGCAGAATAGCGGGAGACTACAATGAGCAGTTCTTC. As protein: CASRIAGDYNEQFF.

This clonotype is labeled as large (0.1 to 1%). CDR3 DNA: TGTGCCTGGAGTAGAGAGCTCCGTTCATACGAGCAGTACTTC. It is translated as CAWSRELRSYEQYF. The J gene is TRBJ2-7, the V gene TRBV30; D gene unclear. This CDR3 is 14 amino acids long. Germline assignment: CDR1 GTSNPN and CDR2 SVGIG (reference sequence). The germline V and J ends were trimmed by 2 bases and 4 bases, with 15 bases remaining between them.

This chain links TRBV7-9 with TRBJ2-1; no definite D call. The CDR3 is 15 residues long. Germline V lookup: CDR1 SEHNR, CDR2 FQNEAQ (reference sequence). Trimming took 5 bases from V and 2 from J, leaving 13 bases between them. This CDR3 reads CASSLRTETYNEQFF. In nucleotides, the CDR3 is TGTGCCAGCAGCCTACGGACGGAAACCTACAATGAGCAGTTCTTC.

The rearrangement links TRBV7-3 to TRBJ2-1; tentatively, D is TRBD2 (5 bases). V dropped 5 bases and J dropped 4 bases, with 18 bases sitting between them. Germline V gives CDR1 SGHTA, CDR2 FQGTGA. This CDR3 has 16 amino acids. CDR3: CASSPPSASGYNEQFF. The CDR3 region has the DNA TGTGCCAGCAGCCCCCCAAGCGCGAGCGGATACAATGAGCAGTTCTTC.

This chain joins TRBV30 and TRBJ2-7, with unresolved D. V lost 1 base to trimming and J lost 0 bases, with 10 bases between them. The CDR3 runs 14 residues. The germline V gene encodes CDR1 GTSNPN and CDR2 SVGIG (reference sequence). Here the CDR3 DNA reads TGTGCCTGGAGTGCGGCCTGGGGCTCCTACGAGCAGTACTTC. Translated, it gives CAWSAAWGSYEQYF.

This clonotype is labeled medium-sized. Here the CDR3 DNA reads TGTGCCAGCAGCTTTAGCGGGGGGAGCTCCTACAATGAGCAGTTCTTC. This encodes CASSFSGGSSYNEQFF. This chain uses TRBV7-8 with TRBJ2-1; 10 bases align to TRBD2. Germline-derived CDR1 and CDR2 are SGHVS and FQNEAQ. J lost 0 bases, V lost 3 bases, and 2 bases had no gene match. This CDR3 region has 16 residues.

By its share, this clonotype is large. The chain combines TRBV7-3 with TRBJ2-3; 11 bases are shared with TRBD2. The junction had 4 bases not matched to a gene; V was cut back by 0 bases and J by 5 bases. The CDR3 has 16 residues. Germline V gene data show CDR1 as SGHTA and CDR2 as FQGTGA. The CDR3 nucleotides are TGTGCCAGCAGCTTAACTAGCGGGGGGGCCGGAGATACGCAGTATTTT. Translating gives CASSLTSGGAGDTQYF.